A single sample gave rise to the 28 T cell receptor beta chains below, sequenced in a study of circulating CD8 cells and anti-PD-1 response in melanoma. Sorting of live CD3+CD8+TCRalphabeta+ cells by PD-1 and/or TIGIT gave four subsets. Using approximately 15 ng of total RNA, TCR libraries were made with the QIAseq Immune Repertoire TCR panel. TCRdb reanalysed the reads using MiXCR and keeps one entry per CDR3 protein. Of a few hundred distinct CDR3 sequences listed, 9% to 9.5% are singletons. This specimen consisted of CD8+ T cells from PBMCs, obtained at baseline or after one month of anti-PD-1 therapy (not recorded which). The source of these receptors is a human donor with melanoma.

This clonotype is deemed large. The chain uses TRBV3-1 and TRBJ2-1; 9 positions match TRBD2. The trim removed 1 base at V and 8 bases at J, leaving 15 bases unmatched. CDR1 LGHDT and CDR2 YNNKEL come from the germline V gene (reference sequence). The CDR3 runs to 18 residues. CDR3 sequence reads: CASSQVELTGGRADEQFF. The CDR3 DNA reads TGTGCCAGCAGCCAAGTCGAACTGACTGGCGGGAGGGCTGATGAGCAGTTCTTC.

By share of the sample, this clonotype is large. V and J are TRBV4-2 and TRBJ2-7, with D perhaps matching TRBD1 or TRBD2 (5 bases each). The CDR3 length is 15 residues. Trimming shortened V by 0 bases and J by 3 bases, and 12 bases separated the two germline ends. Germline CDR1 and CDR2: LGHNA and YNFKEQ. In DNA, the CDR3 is TGTGCCAGCAGCCAAGATGGGGGTGACGGCTACGAGCAGTACTTC. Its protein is CASSQDGGDGYEQYF.

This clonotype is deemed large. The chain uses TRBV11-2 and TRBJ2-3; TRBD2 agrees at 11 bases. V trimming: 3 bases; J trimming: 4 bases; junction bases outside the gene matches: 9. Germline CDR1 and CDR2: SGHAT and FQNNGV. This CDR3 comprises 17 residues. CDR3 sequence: CASSFSPSGRRSDTQYF. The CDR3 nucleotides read TGTGCCAGCAGCTTCTCCCCTAGCGGGAGGAGGTCAGATACGCAGTATTTT.

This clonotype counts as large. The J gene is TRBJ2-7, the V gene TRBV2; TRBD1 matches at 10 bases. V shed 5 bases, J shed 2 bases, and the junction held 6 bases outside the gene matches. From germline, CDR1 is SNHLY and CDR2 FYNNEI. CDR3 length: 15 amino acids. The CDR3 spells CASSPRDRGTYEQYF. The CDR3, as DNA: TGTGCCAGCAGTCCCCGGGACAGGGGCACCTACGAGCAGTACTTC.

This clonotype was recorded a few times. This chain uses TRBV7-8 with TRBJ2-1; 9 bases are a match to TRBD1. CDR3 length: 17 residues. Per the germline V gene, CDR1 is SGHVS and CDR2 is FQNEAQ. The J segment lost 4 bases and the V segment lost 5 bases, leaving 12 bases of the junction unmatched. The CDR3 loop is CASSPYHRDREYNEQFF. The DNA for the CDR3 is TGTGCCAGCAGCCCTTATCACCGGGACAGGGAATACAATGAGCAGTTCTTC.

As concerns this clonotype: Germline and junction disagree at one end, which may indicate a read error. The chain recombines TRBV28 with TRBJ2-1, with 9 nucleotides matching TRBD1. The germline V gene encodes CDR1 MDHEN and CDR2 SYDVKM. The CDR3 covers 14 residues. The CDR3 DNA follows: TGTGCCAGCAGGAGAATCCGGGGACAGGGAACTACGCTCTTC. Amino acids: CASRRIRGQGTTLF. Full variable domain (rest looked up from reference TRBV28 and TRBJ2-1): DVKVTQSSRYLVKRTGEKVFLECVQDMDHENMFWYRQDPGLGLRLIYFSYDVKMKEKGDIPEGYSVSREKKERFSLILESASTNQTSMYLCASRRIRGQGTTLFGPGTRLTVL.

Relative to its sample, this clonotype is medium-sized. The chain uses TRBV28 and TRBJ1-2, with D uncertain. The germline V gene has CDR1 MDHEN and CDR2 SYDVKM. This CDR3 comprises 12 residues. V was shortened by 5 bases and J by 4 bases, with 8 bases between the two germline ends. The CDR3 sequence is CASSKDSYGYTF. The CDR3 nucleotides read TGTGCCAGCAGTAAGGATAGCTATGGCTACACCTTC.

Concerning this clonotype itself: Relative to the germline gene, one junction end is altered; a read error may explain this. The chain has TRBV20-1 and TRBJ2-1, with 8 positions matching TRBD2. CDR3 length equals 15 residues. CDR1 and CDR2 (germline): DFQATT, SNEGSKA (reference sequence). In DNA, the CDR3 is TGCAATGCTAGAACGCGGGAGGCACTGTCCAATGAGCAGTTCTTC. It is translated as CNARTREALSNEQFF.

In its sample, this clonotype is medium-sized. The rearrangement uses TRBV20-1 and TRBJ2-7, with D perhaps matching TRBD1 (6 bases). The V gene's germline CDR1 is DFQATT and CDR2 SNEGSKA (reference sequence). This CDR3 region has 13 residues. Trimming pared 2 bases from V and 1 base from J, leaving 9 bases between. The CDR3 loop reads CSARSGQSYEQYF. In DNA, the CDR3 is TGCAGTGCTAGATCCGGACAGTCCTACGAGCAGTACTTC.

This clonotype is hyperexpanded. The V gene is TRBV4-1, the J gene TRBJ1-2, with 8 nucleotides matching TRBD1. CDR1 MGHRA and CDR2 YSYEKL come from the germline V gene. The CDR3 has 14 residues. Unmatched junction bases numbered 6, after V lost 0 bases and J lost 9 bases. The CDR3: CASSQDLWTGRYTF. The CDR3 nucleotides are TGCGCCAGCAGCCAAGATCTGTGGACAGGGCGCTACACCTTC.

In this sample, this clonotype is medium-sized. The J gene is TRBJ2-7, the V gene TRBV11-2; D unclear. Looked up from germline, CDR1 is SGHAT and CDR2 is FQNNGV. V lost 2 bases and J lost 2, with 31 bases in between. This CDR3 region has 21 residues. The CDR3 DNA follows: TGTGCCAGCAGCTTACCCCTTAGGGCTCCAACCCCAACCATTACTACCTACGAGCAGTACTTC. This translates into CASSLPLRAPTPTITTYEQYF.

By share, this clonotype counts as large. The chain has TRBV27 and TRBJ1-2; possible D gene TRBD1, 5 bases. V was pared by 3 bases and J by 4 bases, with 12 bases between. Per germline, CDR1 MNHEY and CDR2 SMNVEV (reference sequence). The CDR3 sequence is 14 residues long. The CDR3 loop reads CASSFSTDSYGYTF. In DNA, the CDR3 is TGTGCCAGCAGTTTTTCGACAGATTCCTATGGCTACACCTTC.

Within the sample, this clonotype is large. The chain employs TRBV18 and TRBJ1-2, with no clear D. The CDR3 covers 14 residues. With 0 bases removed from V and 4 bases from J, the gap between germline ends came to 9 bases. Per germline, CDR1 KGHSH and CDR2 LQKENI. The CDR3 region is CASSPPTESYGYTF. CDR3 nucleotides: TGTGCCAGCTCACCACCTACTGAAAGCTATGGCTACACCTTC.

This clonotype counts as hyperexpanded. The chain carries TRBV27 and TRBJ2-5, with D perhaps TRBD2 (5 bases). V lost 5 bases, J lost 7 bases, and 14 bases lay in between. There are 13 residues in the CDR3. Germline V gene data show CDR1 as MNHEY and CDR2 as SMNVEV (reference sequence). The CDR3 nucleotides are TGTGCCAGCAGTCCCTCCCGACGGGGGACCCAGTACTTC. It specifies CASSPSRRGTQYF.

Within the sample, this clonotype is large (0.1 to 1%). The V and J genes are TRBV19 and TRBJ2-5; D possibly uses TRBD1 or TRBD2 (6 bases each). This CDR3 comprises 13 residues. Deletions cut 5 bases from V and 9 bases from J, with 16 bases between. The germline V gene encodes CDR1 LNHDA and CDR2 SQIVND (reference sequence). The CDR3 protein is CASSAGHSEAQYF. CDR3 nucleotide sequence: TGTGCCAGTAGTGCGGGACACTCGGAGGCCCAGTACTTC.

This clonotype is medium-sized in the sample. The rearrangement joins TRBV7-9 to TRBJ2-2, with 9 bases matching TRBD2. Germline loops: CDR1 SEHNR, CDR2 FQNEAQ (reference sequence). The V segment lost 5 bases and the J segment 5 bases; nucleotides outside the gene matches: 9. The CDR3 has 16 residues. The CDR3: CASSPTLAGGTGELFF. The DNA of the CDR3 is TGTGCCAGCAGCCCAACACTAGCGGGCGGAACCGGGGAGCTGTTTTTT.

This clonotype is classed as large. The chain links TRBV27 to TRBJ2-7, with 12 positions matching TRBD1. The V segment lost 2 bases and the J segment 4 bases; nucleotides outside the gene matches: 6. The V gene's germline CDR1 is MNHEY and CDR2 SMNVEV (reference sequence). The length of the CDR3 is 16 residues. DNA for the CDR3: TGTGCCAGCAGTTTACAGGGACAGGGGGCCGTTTACGAGCAGTACTTC. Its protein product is CASSLQGQGAVYEQYF.

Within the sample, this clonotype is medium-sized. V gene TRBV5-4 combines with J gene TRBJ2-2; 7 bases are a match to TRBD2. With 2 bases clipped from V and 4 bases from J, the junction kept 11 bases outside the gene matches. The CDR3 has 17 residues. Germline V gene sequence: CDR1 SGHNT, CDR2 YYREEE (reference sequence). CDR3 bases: TGTGCCAGCAGCTTCCTAGCGGAAATGATGGGCACCGGGGAGCTGTTTTTT. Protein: CASSFLAEMMGTGELFF.

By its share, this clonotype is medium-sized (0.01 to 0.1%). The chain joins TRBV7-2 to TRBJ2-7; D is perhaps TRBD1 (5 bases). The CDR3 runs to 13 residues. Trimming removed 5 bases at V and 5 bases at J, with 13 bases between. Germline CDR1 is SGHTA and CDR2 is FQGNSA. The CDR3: CASSPSRANEQYF. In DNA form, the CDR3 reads TGTGCCAGCAGCCCCTCCAGGGCCAACGAGCAGTACTTC.

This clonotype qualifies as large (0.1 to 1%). CDR3 in DNA: TGTGCCAGTAGTATCAGCGCTAATGGCTACACCTTC. It specifies CASSISANGYTF. V usage is TRBV19 and J usage is TRBJ1-2; D unresolved. Trimming took off 3 bases at V and 6 bases at J, with 8 bases between the two ends. Germline values: CDR1 LNHDA, CDR2 SQIVND (reference sequence). The CDR3 is 12 residues long. The full variable domain, with the rest looked up from reference TRBV19 and TRBJ1-2, is DGGITQSPKYLFRKEGQNVTLSCEQNLNHDAMYWYRQDPGQGLRLIYYSQIVNDFQKGDIAEGYSVSREKKESFPLTVTSAQKNPTAFYLCASSISANGYTFGSGTRLTVV.

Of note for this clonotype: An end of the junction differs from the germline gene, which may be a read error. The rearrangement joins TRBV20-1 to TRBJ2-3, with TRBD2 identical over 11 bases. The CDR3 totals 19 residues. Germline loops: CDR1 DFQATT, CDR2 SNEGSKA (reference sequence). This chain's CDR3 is CSTSGLLAGAPAGTDTQYF. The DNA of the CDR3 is TGCAGTACTAGCGGGTTACTAGCGGGGGCCCCCGCTGGCACAGATACGCAGTATTTT.

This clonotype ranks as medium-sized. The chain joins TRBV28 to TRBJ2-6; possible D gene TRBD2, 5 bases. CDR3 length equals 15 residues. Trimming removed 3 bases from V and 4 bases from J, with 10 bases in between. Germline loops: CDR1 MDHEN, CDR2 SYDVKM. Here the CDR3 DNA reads TGTGCCAGCAGTTTTGAGGGCGCGGGGGCCAACGTCCTGACTTTC. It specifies CASSFEGAGANVLTF.

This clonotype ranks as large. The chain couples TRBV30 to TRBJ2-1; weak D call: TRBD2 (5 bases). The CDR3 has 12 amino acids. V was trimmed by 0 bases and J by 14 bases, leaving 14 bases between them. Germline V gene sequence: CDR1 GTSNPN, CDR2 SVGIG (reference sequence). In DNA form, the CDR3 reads TGTGCCTGGAGTGTTGACGGCCCGAGGGAGTTCTTC. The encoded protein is CAWSVDGPREFF.

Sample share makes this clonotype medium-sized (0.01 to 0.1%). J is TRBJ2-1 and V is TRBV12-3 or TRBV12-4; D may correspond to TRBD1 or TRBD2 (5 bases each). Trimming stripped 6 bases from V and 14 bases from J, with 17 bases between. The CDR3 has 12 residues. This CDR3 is CASRSGALAKFF. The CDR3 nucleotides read TGTGCCAGCAGGTCCGGGGCCCTGGCGAAGTTCTTC.

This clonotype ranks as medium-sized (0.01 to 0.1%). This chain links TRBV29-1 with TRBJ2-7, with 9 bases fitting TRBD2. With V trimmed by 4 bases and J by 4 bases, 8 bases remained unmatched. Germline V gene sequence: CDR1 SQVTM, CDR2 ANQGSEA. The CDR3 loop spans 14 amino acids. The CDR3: CSVAAGGRFYEQYF. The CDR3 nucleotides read TGCAGCGTTGCGGCGGGAGGGAGGTTTTACGAGCAGTACTTC.

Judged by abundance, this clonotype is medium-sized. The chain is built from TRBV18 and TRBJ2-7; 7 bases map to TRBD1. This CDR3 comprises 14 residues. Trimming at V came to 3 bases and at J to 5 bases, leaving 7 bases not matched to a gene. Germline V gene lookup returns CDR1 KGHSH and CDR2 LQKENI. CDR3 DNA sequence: TGTGCCAGCTCACCGACAGGGTACTATAACGAGCAGTACTTC. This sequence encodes CASSPTGYYNEQYF.

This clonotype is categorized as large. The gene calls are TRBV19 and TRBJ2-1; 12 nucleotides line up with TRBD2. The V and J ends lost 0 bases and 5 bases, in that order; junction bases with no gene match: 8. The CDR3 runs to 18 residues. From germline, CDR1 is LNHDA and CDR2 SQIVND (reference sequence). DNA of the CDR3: TGTGCCAGTAGTATAGATATGACTAGCGGGGGCCCTAACAATGAGCAGTTCTTC. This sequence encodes CASSIDMTSGGPNNEQFF.

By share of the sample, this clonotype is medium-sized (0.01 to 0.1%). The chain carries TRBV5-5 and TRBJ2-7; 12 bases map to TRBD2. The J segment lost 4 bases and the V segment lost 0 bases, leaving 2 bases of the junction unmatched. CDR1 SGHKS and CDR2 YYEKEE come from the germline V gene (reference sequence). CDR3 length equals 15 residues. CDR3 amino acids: CASSLGTSGIYEQYF. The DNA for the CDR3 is TGTGCCAGCAGCTTGGGGACTAGCGGGATATACGAGCAGTACTTC.